The clone carrying this T cell receptor (beta chain) was seen a few times. This sample is part of a study of blood T cell repertoires in COVID-19. On the study more broadly: Material from acute and convalescent COVID-19 was sourced from the United States, Italy and Spain. PBMCs, B-cell-depleted T cells, or T cells provided the cDNA or gDNA that made up the material.

The CDR3 is made up of 15 amino acids. The germline V gene has CDR1 SGHVS and CDR2 FQNEAQ. Trimming at V came to 3 bases and at J to 2 bases, leaving 5 bases not matched to a gene. In the original processing: Estimation of nucleated cell counts relied on the amplification of reference gene primers. Assay used: immunoSEQ multiplex PCR; TCRdb lists only in-frame clones, some missing. V, J and clone size derive from that table, while D and trimming were established from the DNA sequence. The sample yields 18,000 or so clones, around nine tenths seen once. The rearrangement joins TRBV7-8 to TRBJ2-7; 9 bases line up with TRBD2. This clonotype was sampled from a middle-aged man with active COVID-19. Sequencing used peripheral blood. CDR3 in amino acids: CASSFLPSGTYEQYF. The CDR3, as DNA: TGTGCCAGCAGCTTCTTACCTAGCGGGACCTACGAGCAGTACTTC.